Below are 5 T cell receptor beta chains sequenced from a single sample in a study of T-cell reconstitution after alpha-beta-depleted transplantation in children. The TCRbeta library incorporated unique molecular identifiers. TCRdb passed the PCR reads through MiXCR, listing each CDR3 protein once. The sample records around 140,000 distinct CDR3 sequences, around 9% being singletons. Here the sequenced sample was PBMCs, mostly from graft donor cells, taken 180 days after TCRalphabeta/CD19-depleted stem cell transplant. The receptors originated from a female patient under 10 years old who had a stem cell transplant for congenital amegakaryocytic thrombocytopenia, so the T cells may come from the graft donor.

This clonotype was seen at least ten times. Here the CDR3 reads CASSWGLDTEAFF. DNA for the CDR3: TGTGCCAGCAGTTGGGGTCTCGACACTGAAGCTTTCTTT. The chain couples TRBV12-3 or TRBV12-4 to TRBJ1-1; no clear D. CDR3 size: 13 residues. V was clipped by 4 bases and J by 3 bases, with 9 bases between them.

In its sample, this clonotype was seen many times. The V and J genes are TRBV20-1 and TRBJ2-7; 9 bases are a match to TRBD1. From germline, CDR1 is DFQATT and CDR2 SNEGSKA (reference sequence). The trim removed 7 bases at V and 3 bases at J, leaving 4 bases unmatched. CDR3 length: 12 residues. This CDR3 reads CSVRTGDYEQYF. The CDR3, as DNA: TGCAGTGTCCGGACAGGGGACTACGAGCAGTACTTC.

As regards this clonotype: Being one base from a much bigger clone, this may be a read error. The chain is built from TRBV5-1 and TRBJ2-3, with D maybe TRBD2 (5 bases). CDR1 and CDR2 (germline): SGHRS, YFSETQ. Trimming shortened V by 2 bases and J by 0 bases, and 10 bases separated the two germline ends. There are 15 residues in the CDR3. The DNA for the CDR3 is TGCGCCAGCAGCTTTGACTACCCTAGCACAGATACGCAGTATTTT. The encoded protein is CASSFDYPSTDTQYF. Supplemented by reference TRBV5-1 and TRBJ2-3, the full variable domain reads KAGVTQTPRYLIKTRGQQVTLSCSPISGHRSVSWYQQTPGQGLQFLFEYFSETQRNKGNFPGRFSGRQFSNSRSEMNVSTLELGDSALYLCASSFDYPSTDTQYFGPGTRLTVL.

The chain employs TRBV28 and TRBJ2-5; D uncertain. Trimming stripped 9 bases from V and 1 base from J, with 12 bases between. Germline CDR1 reads MDHEN; CDR2 reads SYDVKM. This CDR3 is built from 13 residues. CDR3 protein: CARGPGFQETQYF. The CDR3 nucleotides are TGTGCCAGGGGCCCCGGGTTCCAAGAGACCCAGTACTTC.

In this sample, this clonotype turned up many times. The J gene is TRBJ2-7, the V gene TRBV7-2, with D perhaps matching TRBD2 (6 bases). V shed 3 bases and J shed 2 bases, with 14 bases lying between them. The CDR3 loop spans 15 amino acids. Germline CDR1 reads SGHTA; CDR2 reads FQGNSA. CDR3 sequence reads: CASSFGSSDTYEQYF. The DNA for the CDR3 is TGTGCCAGCAGCTTTGGGTCTAGCGACACCTACGAGCAGTACTTC. The whole variable domain, remainder taken from reference TRBV7-2 and TRBJ2-7, is GAGVSQSPSNKVTEKGKDVELRCDPISGHTALYWYRQSLGQGLEFLIYFQGNSAPDKSGLPSDRFSAERTGGSVSTLTIQRTQQEDSAVYLCASSFGSSDTYEQYFGPGTRLTVT.